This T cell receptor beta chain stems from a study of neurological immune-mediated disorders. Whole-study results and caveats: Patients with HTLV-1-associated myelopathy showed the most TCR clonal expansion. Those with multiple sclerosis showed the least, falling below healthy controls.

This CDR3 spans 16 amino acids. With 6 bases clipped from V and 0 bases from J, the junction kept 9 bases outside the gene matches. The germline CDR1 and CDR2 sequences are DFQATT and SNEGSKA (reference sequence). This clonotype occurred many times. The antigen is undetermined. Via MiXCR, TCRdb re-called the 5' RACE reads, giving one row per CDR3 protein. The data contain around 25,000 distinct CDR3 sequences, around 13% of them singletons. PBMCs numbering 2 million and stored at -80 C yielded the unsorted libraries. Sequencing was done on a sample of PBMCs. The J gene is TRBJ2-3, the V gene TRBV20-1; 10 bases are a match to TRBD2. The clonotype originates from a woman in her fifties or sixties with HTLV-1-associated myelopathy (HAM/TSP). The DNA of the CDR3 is TGCAGTGCCAGACCGGGACTAGCGACTAGCACAGATACGCAGTATTTT. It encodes CSARPGLATSTDTQYF.